These 30 T cell receptor beta chains share one sample of origin, sequenced in a study of early T cells in non-severe SARS-CoV-2 infection. TCRdb re-analysed the 5' RACE reads in MiXCR, keeping a single row per CDR3 protein. The sample lists tens of thousands of distinct CDR3 sequences, around 6.6% occurring once. The sample in question was whole blood, obtained at baseline. The receptor set was obtained from an adult who was a healthcare worker with PCR-confirmed SARS-CoV-2 infection or an uninfected control (not recorded which).

The chain couples TRBV6-2 or TRBV6-3 to TRBJ1-6; 8 bases are a match to TRBD1. This CDR3 region has 15 residues. Germline values: CDR1 MNHEY, CDR2 SVGEGT. Trimming at V came to 4 bases and at J to 8 bases, leaving 7 bases not matched to a gene. The CDR3 sequence: CASSSDREGDSPLHF. CDR3 DNA sequence: TGTGCCAGCAGTTCGGACAGGGAGGGGGATTCACCCCTCCACTTT.

CDR3 loop: CSAPLGDTQYF. The CDR3 DNA is TGCAGTGCCCCGCTGGGCGATACGCAGTATTTT. V usage is TRBV20-1 and J usage is TRBJ2-3, with D uncertain. Trimming took off 6 bases at V and 6 bases at J, with 10 bases between the two ends. CDR1 is DFQATT and CDR2 is SNEGSKA in the germline V gene (reference sequence). This CDR3 contains 11 residues.

This clonotype was seen ten or more times. The V and J genes are TRBV11-2 and TRBJ2-1; unclear D gene. This CDR3 contains 15 residues. The V and J ends lost 5 bases and 0 bases respectively, with 11 bases between them. Germline V lookup: CDR1 SGHAT, CDR2 FQNNGV. CDR3 residues: CASSDMVASYNEQFF. Written as DNA, the CDR3 is TGTGCCAGCAGCGATATGGTGGCCTCCTACAATGAGCAGTTCTTC. The full variable domain, rest sourced from reference TRBV11-2 and TRBJ2-1, is EAGVAQSPRYKIIEKRQSVAFWCNPISGHATLYWYQQILGQGPKLLIQFQNNGVVDDSQLPKDRFSAERLKGVDSTLKIQPAKLEDSAVYLCASSDMVASYNEQFFGPGTRLTVL.

This clonotype was seen many times. The genes are TRBV30 and TRBJ2-5; the D gene is possibly TRBD2 (6 bases). In germline, CDR1 is GTSNPN, CDR2 SVGIG (reference sequence). The V end was cut by 5 bases, the J end by 0 bases, with 7 bases between. This CDR3 has 12 amino acids. CDR3 in DNA: TGTGCCTGGGGAGGGAACCAAGAGACCCAGTACTTC. This sequence encodes CAWGGNQETQYF.

This clonotype appeared many times. The chain couples TRBV5-1 to TRBJ2-7; perhaps TRBD2 as D (6 bases). This CDR3 comprises 15 residues. Deletions cut 4 bases from V and 2 bases from J, with 16 bases between. The germline V gene has CDR1 SGHRS and CDR2 YFSETQ. CDR3 in amino acids: CASSQGTPPPYEQYF. The CDR3 nucleotides are TGCGCCAGCAGCCAAGGGACTCCGCCACCCTACGAGCAGTACTTC.

This clonotype is medium-sized in the sample. The genes are TRBV27 and TRBJ1-1; D remains ambiguous. The CDR3 sequence is 16 residues long. Germline V CDR1 and CDR2: MNHEY, SMNVEV (reference sequence). Trimming stripped 5 bases from V and 0 bases from J, with 16 bases between. This CDR3 is CASSATDGHVNTEAFF. The DNA of the CDR3 is TGTGCCAGCAGTGCCACGGACGGTCATGTGAACACTGAAGCTTTCTTT.

This clonotype was observed a handful of times. The chain uses TRBV7-9 and TRBJ2-3; D ambiguous. Germline assignment: CDR1 SEHNR and CDR2 FQNEAQ (reference sequence). V lost 5 bases to trimming and J lost 0 bases, with 12 bases between them. The CDR3 runs 15 residues. The CDR3 loop is CASSPGPQSTDTQYF. CDR3 sequence (DNA): TGTGCCAGCAGCCCCGGACCCCAAAGCACAGATACGCAGTATTTT. Supplemented by reference TRBV7-9 and TRBJ2-3, the full variable domain reads DTGVSQNPRHKITKRGQNVTFRCDPISEHNRLYWYRQTLGQGPEFLTYFQNEAQLEKSRLLSDRFSAERPKGSFSTLEIQRTEQGDSAMYLCASSPGPQSTDTQYFGPGTRLTVL.

The chain links TRBV20-1 to TRBJ2-2; 8 nucleotides match TRBD2. The J segment lost 4 bases and the V segment lost 0 bases, leaving 4 bases of the junction unmatched. The germline gives CDR1 DFQATT, CDR2 SNEGSKA (reference sequence). This CDR3 contains 15 residues. This CDR3 is CSARDFLAGTGELFF. As DNA, the CDR3 is TGCAGTGCTAGAGATTTTCTAGCGGGCACCGGGGAGCTGTTTTTT.

This clonotype was counted many times. The rearrangement links TRBV29-1 to TRBJ2-2; 7 bases align to TRBD2. The CDR3 extends over 15 amino acids. V was clipped by 5 bases and J by 4 bases; unmatched bases: 10. CDR1 and CDR2 (germline): SQVTM, ANQGSEA. The CDR3 nucleotides read TGCAGCGTTCATTCCGGGGGAGGGAGCACCGGGGAGCTGTTTTTT. This encodes CSVHSGGGSTGELFF.

This clonotype was seen more than once but under ten times. The chain uses TRBV27 and TRBJ1-4; TRBD1 is a possible D gene (5 bases). Germline assignment: CDR1 MNHEY and CDR2 SMNVEV (reference sequence). V gave up 2 bases and J gave up 0 bases, with 7 bases separating them. This CDR3 is 15 amino acids long. DNA of the CDR3: TGTGCCAGCAGTTTAGGGGCCGCAACTAATGAAAAACTGTTTTTT. Encoded protein: CASSLGAATNEKLFF.

This clonotype was seen only a few times. V is TRBV29-1 and J is TRBJ1-5, with D uncertain. The CDR3 spans 12 residues. V dropped 7 bases and J dropped 6 bases, with 13 bases sitting between them. Germline CDR1 and CDR2: SQVTM and ANQGSEA. The CDR3 DNA reads as TGCAGCGCCGGGGTGGGGAGTCAGCCCCAGCATTTT. Amino acids: CSAGVGSQPQHF.

This clonotype turned up a few times. V gene TRBV28 combines with J gene TRBJ1-6; no reliable D call. This CDR3 is built from 15 residues. The ends were cut back, 5 bases at V and 5 bases at J, with 13 bases in the middle. Germline CDR1 reads MDHEN; CDR2 reads SYDVKM. CDR3 bases: TGTGCCAGCAGTATAGATACTTTGAATAATTCACCCCTCCACTTT. As protein: CASSIDTLNNSPLHF.

The sample holds many counts of this clonotype. The chain carries TRBV20-1 and TRBJ1-1; 10 bases match TRBD1. Germline loops: CDR1 DFQATT, CDR2 SNEGSKA (reference sequence). Losses at the gene ends were 0 bases for V and 4 bases for J; bases not matched to a gene: 5. This CDR3 contains 15 residues. The CDR3 DNA reads TGCAGTGCTAGAGATCCAGGACAGGGGGGCACTGAAGCTTTCTTT. It is translated as CSARDPGQGGTEAFF.

The J gene is TRBJ2-1, the V gene TRBV14; D is uncertain. The CDR3 spans 14 residues. Looked up from germline, CDR1 is SGHDN and CDR2 is FVKESK. Trimming removed 3 bases from V and 6 bases from J, with 12 bases in between. The CDR3: CASSQLSGRNEQFF. CDR3 nucleotides: TGTGCCAGCAGCCAGCTCTCCGGGCGCAATGAGCAGTTCTTC.

This clonotype has ten or more counts. DNA of the CDR3: TGTGCCAGCAGTCCGGGGGGCTATGGCTACACCTTC. Residues: CASSPGGYGYTF. V usage is TRBV27 and J usage is TRBJ1-2; a weak D match, TRBD1 (5 bases). The germline V and J ends were trimmed by 5 bases and 4 bases, with 8 bases remaining between them. The CDR3 sequence is 12 residues long. Looked up from germline, CDR1 is MNHEY and CDR2 is SMNVEV (reference sequence).

The V call is TRBV11-2, the J call TRBJ2-7; 7 positions match TRBD2. Germline V gene data show CDR1 as SGHAT and CDR2 as FQNNGV. The trim removed 4 bases at V and 5 bases at J, leaving 11 bases unmatched. CDR3 length equals 15 residues. The CDR3 loop reads CASSSWGRVRNEQYF. The CDR3 DNA reads as TGTGCCAGCAGCTCCTGGGGGAGGGTACGGAACGAGCAGTACTTC. Full variable domain (outside the CDR3, taken from reference TRBV11-2 and TRBJ2-7): EAGVAQSPRYKIIEKRQSVAFWCNPISGHATLYWYQQILGQGPKLLIQFQNNGVVDDSQLPKDRFSAERLKGVDSTLKIQPAKLEDSAVYLCASSSWGRVRNEQYFGPGTRLTVT.

Ten or more counts support this clonotype. Here the CDR3 DNA reads TGTGCCAGCAGGGAGCCACCTCACTATGAGCAGTTCTTC. Its protein product is CASREPPHYEQFF. The chain uses TRBV6-2 or TRBV6-3 and TRBJ2-1; no clear D gene. V lost 6 bases and J 8 bases, leaving 14 bases between the germline ends. CDR1 and CDR2 from the germline V gene are MNHEY and SVGEGT. The CDR3 extends over 13 amino acids.

The chain recombines TRBV7-6 with TRBJ2-1, with TRBD2 as a possible D gene (6 bases). V lost 3 bases and J 8 bases, leaving 8 bases between the germline ends. Germline lookup yields CDR1 SGHVS and CDR2 FNYEAQ. The CDR3 spans 12 residues. In nucleotides, the CDR3 is TGTGCCAGCAGCTTGGGAGGAGATGAGCAGTTCTTC. It translates to CASSLGGDEQFF. The full variable domain, rest sourced from reference TRBV7-6 and TRBJ2-1, is GAGVSQSPRYKVTKRGQDVALRCDPISGHVSLYWYRQALGQGPEFLTYFNYEAQQDKSGLPNDRFSAERPEGSISTLTIQRTEQRDSAMYRCASSLGGDEQFFGPGTRLTVL.

This clonotype was seen a few times. The chain carries TRBV2 and TRBJ2-7; D might be TRBD1 or TRBD2, each matching 5 bases. The germline gives CDR1 SNHLY, CDR2 FYNNEI. This CDR3 is built from 12 residues. The V end was cut by 3 bases, the J end by 9 bases, with 12 bases between. CDR3 in amino acids: CASSEVGGRQYF. CDR3 coding DNA: TGTGCCAGCAGTGAGGTTGGGGGACGGCAGTACTTC.

The rearrangement uses TRBV20-1 and TRBJ1-1; D not resolved. Trimming stripped 0 bases from V and 1 base from J, with 9 bases between. Germline CDR1 reads DFQATT; CDR2 reads SNEGSKA (reference sequence). This CDR3 spans 14 amino acids. The CDR3 loop reads CSARDIPQNTEAFF. In nucleotides, the CDR3 is TGCAGTGCTAGAGATATTCCCCAGAACACTGAAGCTTTCTTT.

Only a few counts were recorded for this clonotype. The rearrangement uses TRBV4-2 and TRBJ2-3; TRBD2 matches at 8 bases. The CDR3 covers 18 residues. The germline V gene has CDR1 LGHNA and CDR2 YNFKEQ. The J segment lost 1 base and the V segment lost 2 bases, leaving 11 bases of the junction unmatched. In DNA form, the CDR3 reads TGTGCCAGCAGCCAAAACCCCTTCACTAGCGGACGCACAGATACGCAGTATTTT. It specifies CASSQNPFTSGRTDTQYF.

This clonotype was picked up many times. The V and J genes are TRBV27 and TRBJ1-2, with 7 bases lining up with TRBD1. CDR1 is MNHEY, CDR2 SMNVEV, per germline (reference sequence). V dropped 5 bases and J dropped 4; count of bases not matched to a gene: 7. The length of the CDR3 is 14 residues. The CDR3 coding sequence is TGTGCCAGCAGTCCCACTGACAGGGTCTATGGCTACACCTTC. It specifies CASSPTDRVYGYTF.

This clonotype was found a few times. This chain uses TRBV15 with TRBJ2-1; D is unresolved. CDR1 LNHNV and CDR2 YYDKDF come from the germline V gene (reference sequence). This CDR3 comprises 16 residues. Trimming shortened V by 3 bases and J by 7 bases, and 19 bases separated the two germline ends. The CDR3 spells CATSRPLPIIANEQFF. In DNA, the CDR3 is TGTGCCACCAGCAGGCCTCTACCAATTATCGCTAATGAGCAGTTCTTC.

At least ten counts were recorded for this clonotype. The chain uses TRBV11-2 and TRBJ2-7; 7 bases fit TRBD2. CDR1 SGHAT and CDR2 FQNNGV come from the germline V gene. Trimming cost V 3 bases and J 2 bases; bases outside gene matches: 16. The CDR3 length is 18 residues. CDR3 sequence: CASSFGSRGRGTTYEQYF. DNA for the CDR3: TGTGCCAGCAGCTTCGGGTCGAGAGGGCGGGGGACGACCTACGAGCAGTACTTC.

Concerning this clonotype itself: At one of its ends the junction is not consistent with the germline gene, which may arise from a read error. The V call is TRBV11-3, the J call TRBJ1-1; no firm D call. Germline loops: CDR1 SGHNT, CDR2 YENEEA. The CDR3 loop spans 13 amino acids. The CDR3 here is CVSSRGMAGEAFF. The CDR3, as DNA: TGTGTCAGCAGCCGAGGGATGGCAGGTGAAGCTTTCTTT.

This sequence joins TRBV18 and TRBJ2-7; D is possibly TRBD1 (5 bases). The germline CDR1 and CDR2 sequences are KGHSH and LQKENI. Trimming took 1 base from V and 3 from J, leaving 19 bases between them. There are 17 residues in the CDR3. CDR3 DNA sequence: TGTGCCAGCTCACCACTCGCTGGGATTGGGGCTAACTACGAGCAGTACTTC. It yields the protein CASSPLAGIGANYEQYF.

There are many counts of this clonotype. The chain has TRBV4-3 and TRBJ2-3, with 8 bases that match TRBD2. Looked up from germline, CDR1 is LGHNA and CDR2 is YSLEER. Trimming took 3 bases from V and 2 from J; bases not matched to a gene: 13. The CDR3 length is 18 residues. This CDR3 is CASSHTRGSGGLTDTQYF. For the CDR3, the DNA is TGCGCCAGCAGCCACACCCGAGGGAGCGGGGGACTCACAGATACGCAGTATTTT.

This chain joins TRBV7-2 and TRBJ1-1, with TRBD1 as a possible D gene (6 bases). The CDR3 consists of 16 residues. Trimming cost V 2 bases and J 0 bases, with 13 bases left between them. Germline loops: CDR1 SGHTA, CDR2 FQGNSA. This chain's CDR3 is CASSLRGTGLNTEAFF. The DNA of the CDR3 is TGTGCCAGCAGCTTAAGGGGAACAGGGTTGAACACTGAAGCTTTCTTT.

Ten or more counts support this clonotype. The chain links TRBV6-4 to TRBJ1-5, with D hard to call. This CDR3 comprises 13 residues. The V gene lost 5 bases and the J gene lost 6 bases, with 11 bases spanning the gap. In germline, CDR1 is MRHNA, CDR2 SNTAGT. The CDR3 DNA is TGTGCCAGCAGTCCGAACCCCCGTCAGCCCCAGCATTTT. Residues: CASSPNPRQPQHF.

This clonotype was seen ten or more times. J is TRBJ1-2 and V is TRBV7-2; D perhaps matches TRBD1 (6 bases). CDR3 size: 13 residues. V was cut by 5 bases and J by 8 bases, with 15 bases left in between. The V gene's germline CDR1 is SGHTA and CDR2 FQGNSA. The CDR3 DNA follows: TGTGCCAGCAGCGCAGACAGGAGGGGCGGCTACACCTTC. Its translation: CASSADRRGGYTF.